This T cell receptor (beta chain) is from a study of OX40 agonist ivuxolimab in advanced cancers. Study in general: Participants could have had prior anti-PD-1, anti-PD-L1 or anti-CTLA-4 therapy, and approximately 37% had some.

The protocol was immunoSEQ multiplex PCR, while the TCRdb copy is restricted to in-frame clones and leaves out a portion. The sample yields approximately 69,000 clones, around four fifths seen once. The length of the CDR3 is 14 residues. The germline V gene has CDR1 KGHSH and CDR2 LQKENI. V dropped 1 base and J dropped 1 base, with 5 bases sitting between them. This TCR came from an adult with an advanced solid tumor such as melanoma, head and neck, liver or kidney cancer. The sample consisted of CD4+ or CD8+ T cells sorted from blood, taken in a trial of the OX40 agonist ivuxolimab. This chain uses TRBV18 with TRBJ1-3; D call uncertain. CDR3 DNA sequence: TGTGCCAGCTCACCACAGTCATCTGGAAACACCATATATTTT. This encodes CASSPQSSGNTIYF.